The 32 T cell receptor beta chains presented below share a single source sample, sequenced in a study of CD8 T cells in ankylosing spondylitis. TCRdb redid the calling of the 5' RACE reads with MiXCR, one entry per CDR3 protein. The table lists about 250,000 distinct CDR3 sequences, under 35% of them singletons. Input material: blood, either unsorted or a sorted T cell fraction (not recorded which). All receptors come from a male donor with ankylosing spondylitis or in good health (not recorded which).

The V and J genes are TRBV6-1 and TRBJ1-4; possibly TRBD1 for D (6 bases). The germline V and J ends were trimmed by 6 bases and 4 bases, with 12 bases remaining between them. The CDR3 totals 14 residues. Germline V gives CDR1 MNHNS, CDR2 SASEGT. This chain's CDR3 is CASSSGTLNEKLFF. Written as DNA, the CDR3 is TGTGCCAGCAGCTCCGGGACACTTAATGAAAAACTGTTTTTT.

This clonotype was detected only a few times. This CDR3 reads CASSFTPTGELFF. CDR3 nucleotide sequence: TGTGCCAGCAGCTTTACCCCCACCGGGGAGCTGTTTTTT. V is TRBV7-2 and J is TRBJ2-2; D gene uncertain. Germline V gene lookup returns CDR1 SGHTA and CDR2 FQGNSA. Trimming removed 3 bases at V and 4 bases at J, with 6 bases between. The CDR3 is 13 residues long.

The chain employs TRBV7-9 and TRBJ1-2; D is unclear. The CDR3 sequence is 13 residues long. The V and J ends lost 5 bases and 4 bases respectively, with 11 bases between them. Germline-derived CDR1 and CDR2 are SEHNR and FQNEAQ (reference sequence). The CDR3 sequence is CASSPGSPYGYTF. The CDR3 DNA is TGTGCCAGCAGCCCCGGGTCCCCCTATGGCTACACCTTC. The entire variable domain, with the rest obtained from reference TRBV7-9 and TRBJ1-2, is as follows: DTGVSQNPRHKITKRGQNVTFRCDPISEHNRLYWYRQTLGQGPEFLTYFQNEAQLEKSRLLSDRFSAERPKGSFSTLEIQRTEQGDSAMYLCASSPGSPYGYTFGSGTRLTVV.

This clonotype was found many times. This chain joins TRBV29-1 and TRBJ2-4, with D unresolved. V was cut by 4 bases and J by 0 bases, with 13 bases left in between. The germline V gene encodes CDR1 SQVTM and CDR2 ANQGSEA. This CDR3 is 15 amino acids long. This chain's CDR3 is CSVAGRRIAKNIQYF. CDR3 DNA sequence: TGCAGCGTTGCTGGACGGAGAATAGCCAAAAACATTCAGTACTTC. Full variable domain (remainder filled in from reference TRBV29-1 and TRBJ2-4): SAVISQKPSRDICQRGTSLTIQCQVDSQVTMMFWYRQQPGQSLTLIATANQGSEATYESGFVIDKFPISRPNLTFSTLTVSNMSPEDSSIYLCSVAGRRIAKNIQYFGAGTRLSVL.

The chain is built from TRBV5-6 and TRBJ2-7; unclear D gene. The CDR3 length is 14 residues. Germline V CDR1 and CDR2: SGHDT, YYEEEE. V was pared by 2 bases and J by 3 bases, with 12 bases between. The CDR3 region has the DNA TGTGCCAGCAGCTTTGGCGCACAGCACTACGAGCAGTACTTC. As protein: CASSFGAQHYEQYF.

This clonotype came up a few times. J is TRBJ2-1 and V is TRBV20-1; the match to TRBD1 covers 10 bases. V was clipped by 6 bases and J by 3 bases; unmatched bases: 8. The CDR3 runs to 15 residues. Per the germline V gene, CDR1 is DFQATT and CDR2 is SNEGSKA (reference sequence). The CDR3 reads CSAGPTGGGYNEQFF. In DNA form, the CDR3 reads TGCAGTGCGGGACCGACAGGGGGCGGCTACAATGAGCAGTTCTTC.

The chain joins TRBV29-1 to TRBJ2-3; D may be TRBD1 or TRBD2 (5 bases each). CDR3 length: 14 amino acids. Trimming pared 6 bases from V and 1 base from J, leaving 14 bases between. Germline CDR1 is SQVTM and CDR2 is ANQGSEA. The CDR3 region has the DNA TGCAGCGTCACTGGGACCCGGGGCACAGATACGCAGTATTTT. Residues: CSVTGTRGTDTQYF.

The chain has TRBV15 and TRBJ2-7; 10 bases fit TRBD1. Germline values: CDR1 LNHNV, CDR2 YYDKDF (reference sequence). J lost 5 bases, V lost 5 bases, and 9 bases had no gene match. The CDR3 spans 15 residues. The CDR3 sequence: CATSGQGQGTDEQYF. The CDR3 DNA sequence: TGTGCCACCAGCGGCCAGGGACAGGGGACGGACGAGCAGTACTTC. The variable domain in full, completed from reference TRBV15 and TRBJ2-7, reads DAMVIQNPRYQVTQFGKPVTLSCSQTLNHNVMYWYQQKSSQAPKLLFHYYDKDFNNEADTPDNFQSRRPNTSFCFLDIRSPGLGDTAMYLCATSGQGQGTDEQYFGPGTRLTVT.

The chain uses TRBV28 and TRBJ2-2; the match to TRBD1 covers 7 bases. There are 15 residues in the CDR3. Germline assignment: CDR1 MDHEN and CDR2 SYDVKM. V lost 7 bases and J lost 7; bases outside the gene matches: 12. As DNA, the CDR3 is TGTGCCAGCACCCCATTGGACAGGCTATTCGGGGAGCTGTTTTTT. Translated, it gives CASTPLDRLFGELFF.

The rearrangement joins TRBV5-1 to TRBJ2-5; the D call may be TRBD1 or TRBD2 (6 bases each). V lost 3 bases and J 5 bases, leaving 17 bases between the germline ends. The CDR3 consists of 15 residues. CDR1 is SGHRS, CDR2 YFSETQ, per germline. CDR3 amino acids: CASSWTAGGAETQYF. Here the CDR3 DNA reads TGCGCCAGCAGCTGGACGGCCGGGGGCGCGGAGACCCAGTACTTC.

This clonotype was picked up a small number of times. J is TRBJ2-7 and V is TRBV20-1; D is uncertain. Per the germline V gene, CDR1 is DFQATT and CDR2 is SNEGSKA (reference sequence). Trimming removed 0 bases at V and 4 bases at J, with 10 bases between. The CDR3 is made up of 13 amino acids. The CDR3 nucleotides are TGCAGTGCTAGAGATCTACAGAGATACGAGCAGTACTTC. It specifies CSARDLQRYEQYF.

The chain combines TRBV20-1 with TRBJ2-7; possible D gene TRBD2, 6 bases. The V gene lost 3 bases and the J gene lost 0 bases, with 12 bases spanning the gap. This CDR3 is built from 14 residues. In germline, CDR1 is DFQATT, CDR2 SNEGSKA (reference sequence). CDR3 coding DNA: TGCAGTGCTAGGGGTAGCGGAAACTCCTACGAGCAGTACTTC. This encodes CSARGSGNSYEQYF.

The table lists this clonotype with a few counts. This sequence joins TRBV20-1 and TRBJ1-6; the D is unclear. CDR3 size: 10 residues. V was pared by 3 bases and J by 8 bases, with 2 bases between. Germline V CDR1 and CDR2: DFQATT, SNEGSKA (reference sequence). CDR3 sequence (DNA): TGCAGTGCTAGCTATTCACCCCTCCACTTT. Amino acid sequence: CSASYSPLHF.

V is TRBV20-1 and J is TRBJ2-1, with TRBD2 matching over 9 bases. This CDR3 is built from 15 residues. The ends lost 6 bases at V and 5 bases at J; junction bases unmatched: 11. In germline, CDR1 is DFQATT, CDR2 SNEGSKA (reference sequence). DNA for the CDR3: TGCAGTGCCTGTCTAGCGGGGTTTACGGACAATGAGCAGTTCTTC. It specifies CSACLAGFTDNEQFF.

The rearrangement links TRBV12-3 or TRBV12-4 to TRBJ2-1, with 8 positions matching TRBD1. The V and J ends lost 6 bases and 10 bases, in that order; junction bases with no gene match: 17. CDR3 length: 16 residues. In DNA form, the CDR3 reads TGTGCCAGCAGCCCCGTCGGGACAGGTAACGATGAGGAGCAGTTCTTC. Translating gives CASSPVGTGNDEEQFF.

At least ten counts were recorded for this clonotype. The chain is built from TRBV20-1 and TRBJ2-3; TRBD1 matches 8 bases. V shed 8 bases and J 5 bases; nucleotides not matched to a gene: 12. This CDR3 contains 14 residues. The germline V gene has CDR1 DFQATT and CDR2 SNEGSKA (reference sequence). The CDR3 nucleotides are TGCAGTTTACTCCGCAGGGGGCCGGGAGATACGCAGTATTTT. Translated: CSLLRRGPGDTQYF.

The J gene is TRBJ2-5, the V gene TRBV7-2; D is unclear. Germline CDR1 SGHTA, CDR2 FQGNSA. Trimming removed 2 bases from V and 9 bases from J, with 19 bases in between. This CDR3 is built from 15 residues. CDR3 in amino acids: CASSLIGIGIGSQYF. The CDR3 nucleotides read TGTGCCAGCAGCTTAATCGGTATTGGTATTGGGTCCCAGTACTTC.

This clonotype was found a few times. The rearrangement joins TRBV6-1 to TRBJ1-4; D call uncertain. V was clipped by 5 bases and J by 13 bases, with 17 bases between them. This CDR3 comprises 13 residues. Per germline, CDR1 MNHNS and CDR2 SASEGT. The CDR3 DNA follows: TGTGCCAGCAGTCTCGGGGAGGGTGGTAGACTGTTTTTT. It yields the protein CASSLGEGGRLFF.

V gene TRBV12-3 or TRBV12-4 combines with J gene TRBJ2-3, with 9 bases matching TRBD1. V was pared by 10 bases and J by 3 bases, with 2 bases of the junction left unmatched. The CDR3 is 12 residues long. The chain's CDR3 is CATGTGTDTQYF. The DNA for the CDR3 is TGTGCCACAGGGACAGGGACAGATACGCAGTATTTT.

The chain is built from TRBV20-1 and TRBJ2-3; D unclear. The CDR3 is 14 residues long. Trimming pared 6 bases from V and 4 bases from J, leaving 17 bases between. Germline V gene sequence: CDR1 DFQATT, CDR2 SNEGSKA (reference sequence). CDR3 nucleotide sequence: TGCAGTGCCCCCCCACCGGGTTGGGCAGATACGCAGTATTTT. The encoded protein is CSAPPPGWADTQYF.

The chain uses TRBV20-1 and TRBJ1-4; D not resolved. The CDR3 runs to 14 residues. V shed 6 bases and J shed 0 bases, with 11 bases lying between them. Germline CDR1 is DFQATT and CDR2 is SNEGSKA (reference sequence). CDR3 DNA sequence: TGCAGTGCACCGACACTCGCAACTAATGAAAAACTGTTTTTT. Its translation is CSAPTLATNEKLFF.

The V gene is TRBV7-3, the J gene TRBJ2-6; D may be TRBD1 (5 bases). V was pared by 5 bases and J by 4 bases, with 12 bases between. The CDR3 sequence is 15 residues long. Germline values: CDR1 SGHTA, CDR2 FQGTGA. This chain's CDR3 is CASSQGDSGANVLTF. The CDR3 nucleotides are TGTGCCAGCAGCCAAGGGGATTCCGGGGCCAACGTCCTGACTTTC.

A few counts support this clonotype. This chain connects TRBV10-3 to TRBJ2-5; either TRBD1 or TRBD2 may supply D (5 bases each). Trimming took off 4 bases at V and 5 bases at J, with 11 bases between the two ends. Germline CDR1 is ENHRY and CDR2 is SYGVKD. CDR3 length: 13 amino acids. The CDR3 is CAISAGAGETQYF. CDR3 nucleotides: TGTGCCATCAGTGCCGGGGCTGGGGAGACCCAGTACTTC.

This clonotype has just a few counts. The chain combines TRBV20-1 with TRBJ2-5; D may be TRBD2 (6 bases). Germline V gene sequence: CDR1 DFQATT, CDR2 SNEGSKA (reference sequence). V was cut by 1 base and J by 1 base, with 10 bases left in between. This CDR3 region has 14 residues. This chain's CDR3 is CSARAREFQETQYF. In DNA form, the CDR3 reads TGCAGTGCTAGAGCCCGGGAGTTCCAAGAGACCCAGTACTTC.

The CDR3 loop is CASSLATGANTDTQYF. CDR3 DNA sequence: TGTGCCAGCAGCTTGGCTACAGGGGCTAACACAGATACGCAGTATTTT. This chain joins TRBV5-5 and TRBJ2-3; 7 bases align to TRBD1. Germline values: CDR1 SGHKS, CDR2 YYEKEE (reference sequence). There are 16 residues in the CDR3. The J segment lost 2 bases and the V segment lost 0 bases, leaving 6 bases of the junction unmatched.

There are many counts of this clonotype. V usage is TRBV20-1 and J usage is TRBJ2-7; possibly TRBD2 for D (5 bases). V shed 4 bases and J shed 6 bases, with 10 bases lying between them. Germline V gene data show CDR1 as DFQATT and CDR2 as SNEGSKA (reference sequence). This CDR3 spans 11 amino acids. The CDR3 loop is CSATGLGEQYF. Written as DNA, the CDR3 is TGCAGTGCTACCGGACTTGGCGAGCAGTACTTC.

The V call is TRBV12-3 or TRBV12-4, the J call TRBJ1-5, with TRBD1 as a possible D gene (5 bases). Trimming stripped 3 bases from V and 5 bases from J, with 11 bases between. CDR3 length: 14 residues. CDR3 in amino acids: CASSLPGWDQPQHF. The DNA of the CDR3 is TGTGCCAGCAGTTTGCCAGGGTGGGATCAGCCCCAGCATTTT.

A few counts support this clonotype. The chain recombines TRBV24-1 with TRBJ2-5; D possibly corresponds to TRBD1 (5 bases). CDR1 is KGHDR and CDR2 is SFDVKD in the germline V gene. The CDR3 runs to 15 residues. V was shortened by 2 bases and J by 3 bases, with 12 bases between the two germline ends. CDR3 DNA sequence: TGTGCCACCAGTGATTCGCGCAGGGATGAAGAGACCCAGTACTTC. This codes for CATSDSRRDEETQYF.

The chain uses TRBV7-3 and TRBJ2-2; 9 bases are shared with TRBD1. J was trimmed by 4 bases and V by 6 bases; bases with no gene match: 6. There are 15 residues in the CDR3. Germline V gene lookup returns CDR1 SGHTA and CDR2 FQGTGA. The CDR3 reads CASRTGTGTTGELFF. The CDR3 DNA follows: TGTGCCAGCAGGACCGGGACAGGGACCACCGGGGAGCTGTTTTTT.

The chain employs TRBV6-5 and TRBJ2-5, with 7 bases matching TRBD1. The ends lost 2 bases at V and 5 bases at J; junction bases unmatched: 8. The CDR3 totals 15 residues. Germline-derived CDR1 and CDR2 are MNHEY and SVGAGI. The CDR3 DNA is TGTGCCAGCAGTTACGGTAGACAGGGTGGTGAGACCCAGTACTTC. This encodes CASSYGRQGGETQYF.

This clonotype has a handful of counts. V usage is TRBV20-1 and J usage is TRBJ2-7; 7 bases are shared with TRBD1. CDR1 is DFQATT, CDR2 SNEGSKA, per germline (reference sequence). The CDR3 runs 14 residues. V gave up 4 bases and J gave up 3 bases; unmatched junction bases: 9. This chain's CDR3 is CSAKMPGQHYEQYF. The CDR3 DNA is TGCAGTGCTAAGATGCCGGGACAGCACTACGAGCAGTACTTC.

The rearrangement uses TRBV7-9 and TRBJ1-5, with a possible D match to TRBD1 (5 bases). V lost 5 bases, J lost 3 bases, and 11 bases lay in between. Germline CDR1 SEHNR, CDR2 FQNEAQ (reference sequence). The CDR3 has 14 residues. The CDR3 DNA reads TGTGCCAGCAGCGACCCGGGGGTCAATCAGCCCCAGCATTTT. Its translation is CASSDPGVNQPQHF.